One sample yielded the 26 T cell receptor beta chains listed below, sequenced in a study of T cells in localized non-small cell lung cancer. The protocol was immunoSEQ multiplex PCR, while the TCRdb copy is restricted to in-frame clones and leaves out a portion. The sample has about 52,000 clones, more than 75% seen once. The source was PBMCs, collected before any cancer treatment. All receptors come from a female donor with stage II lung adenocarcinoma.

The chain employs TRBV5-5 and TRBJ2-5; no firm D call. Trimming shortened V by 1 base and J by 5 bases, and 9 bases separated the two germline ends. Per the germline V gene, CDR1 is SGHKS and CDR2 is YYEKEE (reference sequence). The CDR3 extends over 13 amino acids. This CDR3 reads CASSLWGSETQYF. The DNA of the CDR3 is TGTGCCAGCAGCTTGTGGGGATCCGAGACCCAGTACTTC.

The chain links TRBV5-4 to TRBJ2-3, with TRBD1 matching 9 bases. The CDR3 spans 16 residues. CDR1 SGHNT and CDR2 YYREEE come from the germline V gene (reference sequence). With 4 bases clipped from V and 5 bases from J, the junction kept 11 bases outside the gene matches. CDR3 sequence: CASSPPWGQGRDTQYF. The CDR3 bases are TGTGCCAGCAGCCCACCCTGGGGACAGGGTCGAGATACGCAGTATTTT.

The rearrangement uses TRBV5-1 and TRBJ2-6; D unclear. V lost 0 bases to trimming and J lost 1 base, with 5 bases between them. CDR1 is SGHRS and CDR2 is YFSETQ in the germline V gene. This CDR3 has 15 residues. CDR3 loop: CASSLAASGANVLTF. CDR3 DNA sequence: TGCGCCAGCAGCTTGGCTGCATCTGGGGCCAACGTCCTGACTTTC.

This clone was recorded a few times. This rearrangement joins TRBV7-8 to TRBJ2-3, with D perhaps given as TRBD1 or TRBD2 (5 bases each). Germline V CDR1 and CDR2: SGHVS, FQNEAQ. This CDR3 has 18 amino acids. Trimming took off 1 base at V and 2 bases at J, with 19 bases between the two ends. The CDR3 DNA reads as TGTGCCAGCAGCTTAGTGGGATTTGTGGGACGGACCACAGATACGCAGTATTTT. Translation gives CASSLVGFVGRTTDTQYF.

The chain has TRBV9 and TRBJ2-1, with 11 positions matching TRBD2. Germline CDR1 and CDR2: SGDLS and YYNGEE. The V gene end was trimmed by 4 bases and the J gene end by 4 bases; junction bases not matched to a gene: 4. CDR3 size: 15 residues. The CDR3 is CASSPRLAGYNEQFF. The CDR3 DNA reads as TGTGCCAGCAGCCCCCGACTAGCGGGGTACAATGAGCAGTTCTTC.

CDR3 amino acids: CASRTGQAMNTEAFF. In nucleotides, the CDR3 is TGTGCCAGTAGGACCGGACAGGCGATGAACACTGAAGCTTTCTTT. The chain uses TRBV19 and TRBJ1-1; 7 bases agree with TRBD1. The CDR3 is 15 amino acids. V shed 6 bases and J 0 bases; nucleotides not matched to a gene: 7. Germline values: CDR1 LNHDA, CDR2 SQIVND (reference sequence).

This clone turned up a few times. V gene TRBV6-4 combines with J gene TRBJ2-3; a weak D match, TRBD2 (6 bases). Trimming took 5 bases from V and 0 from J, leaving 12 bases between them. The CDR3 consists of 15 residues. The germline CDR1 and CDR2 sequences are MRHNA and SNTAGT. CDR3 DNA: TGTGCCAGCAGTCCGACTAGTGGGAGCACAGATACGCAGTATTTT. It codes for CASSPTSGSTDTQYF.

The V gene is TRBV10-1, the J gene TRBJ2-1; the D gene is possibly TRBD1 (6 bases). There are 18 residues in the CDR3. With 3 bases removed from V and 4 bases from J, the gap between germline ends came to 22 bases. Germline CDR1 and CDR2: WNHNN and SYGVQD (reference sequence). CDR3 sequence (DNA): TGCGCCAGCAGTGAAACAGGGATGAAAGGTGGAGGTTACAATGAGCAGTTCTTC. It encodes CASSETGMKGGGYNEQFF.

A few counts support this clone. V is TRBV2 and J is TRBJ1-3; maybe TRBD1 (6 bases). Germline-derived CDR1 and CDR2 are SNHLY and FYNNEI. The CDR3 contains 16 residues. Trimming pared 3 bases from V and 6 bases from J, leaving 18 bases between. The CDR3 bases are TGTGCCAGCAGTGAGTTCGGGGCAGGGGAGGCAAACACCATATATTTT. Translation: CASSEFGAGEANTIYF.

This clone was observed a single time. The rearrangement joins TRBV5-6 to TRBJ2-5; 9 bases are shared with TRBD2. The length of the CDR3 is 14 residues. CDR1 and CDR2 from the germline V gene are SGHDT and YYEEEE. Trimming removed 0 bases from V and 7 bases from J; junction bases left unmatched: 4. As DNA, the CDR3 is TGTGCCAGCAGCTTGGCCAGCGGGGGGTGGACCCAGTACTTC. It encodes CASSLASGGWTQYF.

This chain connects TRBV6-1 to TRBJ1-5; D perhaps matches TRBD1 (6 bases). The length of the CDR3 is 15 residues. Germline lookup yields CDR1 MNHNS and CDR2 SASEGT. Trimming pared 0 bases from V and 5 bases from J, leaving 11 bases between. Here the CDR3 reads CASSEAWGADQPQHF. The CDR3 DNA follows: TGTGCCAGCAGTGAAGCCTGGGGGGCCGATCAGCCCCAGCATTTT.

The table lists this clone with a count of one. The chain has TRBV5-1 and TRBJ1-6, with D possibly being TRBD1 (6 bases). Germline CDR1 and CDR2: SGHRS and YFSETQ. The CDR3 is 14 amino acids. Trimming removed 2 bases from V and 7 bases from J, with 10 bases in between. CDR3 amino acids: CASSLAGVNSPLHF. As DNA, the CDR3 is TGCGCCAGCAGCTTAGCAGGGGTGAATTCACCCCTCCACTTT. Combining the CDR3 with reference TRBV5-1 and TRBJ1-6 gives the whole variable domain KAGVTQTPRYLIKTRGQQVTLSCSPISGHRSVSWYQQTPGQGLQFLFEYFSETQRNKGNFPGRFSGRQFSNSRSEMNVSTLELGDSALYLCASSLAGVNSPLHFGNGTRLTVT.

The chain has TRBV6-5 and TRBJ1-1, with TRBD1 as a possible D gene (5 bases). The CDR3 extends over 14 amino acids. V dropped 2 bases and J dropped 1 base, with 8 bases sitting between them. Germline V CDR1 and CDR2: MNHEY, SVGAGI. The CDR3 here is CASSYVGANTEAFF. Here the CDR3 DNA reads TGTGCCAGCAGTTACGTTGGGGCGAACACTGAAGCTTTCTTT.

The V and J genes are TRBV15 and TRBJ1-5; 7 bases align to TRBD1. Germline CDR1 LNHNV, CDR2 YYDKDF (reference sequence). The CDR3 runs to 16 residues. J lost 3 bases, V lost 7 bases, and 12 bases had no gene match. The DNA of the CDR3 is TGTGCCACCAACACTAGGGCAGGGGGTTTCAATCAGCCCCAGCATTTT. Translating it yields CATNTRAGGFNQPQHF.

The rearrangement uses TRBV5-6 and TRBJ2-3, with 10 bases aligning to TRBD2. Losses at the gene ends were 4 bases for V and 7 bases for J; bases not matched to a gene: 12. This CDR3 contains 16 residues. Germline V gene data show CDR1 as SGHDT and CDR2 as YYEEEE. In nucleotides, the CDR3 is TGTGCCAGCAGCCTCGTATTTGGGACTAGCGTTTATACGCAGTATTTT. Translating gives CASSLVFGTSVYTQYF.

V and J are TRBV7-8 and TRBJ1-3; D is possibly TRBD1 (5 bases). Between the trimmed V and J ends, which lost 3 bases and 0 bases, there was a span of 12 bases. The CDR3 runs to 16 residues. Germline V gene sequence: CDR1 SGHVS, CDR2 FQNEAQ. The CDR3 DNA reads TGTGCCAGCAGCTTCGCCCTGGACAACTCTGGAAACACCATATATTTT. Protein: CASSFALDNSGNTIYF.

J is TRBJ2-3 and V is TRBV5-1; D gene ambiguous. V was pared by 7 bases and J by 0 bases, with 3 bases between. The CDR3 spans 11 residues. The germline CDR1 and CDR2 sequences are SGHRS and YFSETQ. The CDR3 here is CASHSTDTQYF. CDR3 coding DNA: TGCGCCAGCCATAGCACAGATACGCAGTATTTT.

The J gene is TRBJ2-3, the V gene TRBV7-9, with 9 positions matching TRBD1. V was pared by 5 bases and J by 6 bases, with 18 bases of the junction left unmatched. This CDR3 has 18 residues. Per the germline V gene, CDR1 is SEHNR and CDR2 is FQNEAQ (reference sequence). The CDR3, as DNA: TGTGCCAGCAGCCCCTCCGGCCGGGGGACAGGGTTGTCGGATACGCAGTATTTT. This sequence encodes CASSPSGRGTGLSDTQYF.

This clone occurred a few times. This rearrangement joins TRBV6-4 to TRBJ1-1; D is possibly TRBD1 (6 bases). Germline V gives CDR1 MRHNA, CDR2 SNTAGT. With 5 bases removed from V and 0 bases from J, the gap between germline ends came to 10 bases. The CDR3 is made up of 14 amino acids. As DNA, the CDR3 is TGTGCCAGCAGTCGGACAGCTATGAACACTGAAGCTTTCTTT. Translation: CASSRTAMNTEAFF.

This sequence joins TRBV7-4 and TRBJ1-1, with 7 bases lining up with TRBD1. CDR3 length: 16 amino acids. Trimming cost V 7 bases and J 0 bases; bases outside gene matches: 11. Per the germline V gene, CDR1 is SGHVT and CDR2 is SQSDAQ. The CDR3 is CASTTGTEIMNTEAFF. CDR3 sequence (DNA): TGTGCCAGCACCACCGGGACAGAGATTATGAACACTGAAGCTTTCTTT.

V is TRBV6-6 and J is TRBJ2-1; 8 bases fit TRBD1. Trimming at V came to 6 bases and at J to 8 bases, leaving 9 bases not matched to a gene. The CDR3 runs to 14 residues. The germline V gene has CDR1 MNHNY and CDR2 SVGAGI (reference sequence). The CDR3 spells CASSPWTGYDEQFF. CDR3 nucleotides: TGTGCCAGCAGCCCTTGGACAGGGTACGATGAGCAGTTCTTC.

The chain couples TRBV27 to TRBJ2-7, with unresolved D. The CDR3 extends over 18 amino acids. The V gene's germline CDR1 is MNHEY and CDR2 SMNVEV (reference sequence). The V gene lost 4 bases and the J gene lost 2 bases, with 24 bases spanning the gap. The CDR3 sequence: CASSSQAQVRGPTYEQYF. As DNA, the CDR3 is TGTGCCAGCAGTTCCCAAGCCCAGGTCCGTGGCCCGACCTACGAGCAGTACTTC.

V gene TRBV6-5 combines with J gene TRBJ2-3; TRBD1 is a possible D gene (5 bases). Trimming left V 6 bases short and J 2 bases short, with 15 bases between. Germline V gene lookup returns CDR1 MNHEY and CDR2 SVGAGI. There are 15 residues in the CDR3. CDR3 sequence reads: CASSPGIVFTDTQYF. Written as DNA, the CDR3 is TGTGCCAGCAGCCCAGGGATAGTATTCACAGATACGCAGTATTTT.

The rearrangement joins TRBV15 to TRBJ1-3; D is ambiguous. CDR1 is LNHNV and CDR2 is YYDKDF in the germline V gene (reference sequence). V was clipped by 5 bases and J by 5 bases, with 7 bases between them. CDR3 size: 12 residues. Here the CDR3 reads CATSPDRNTIYF. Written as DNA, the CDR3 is TGTGCCACCAGCCCCGACAGAAACACCATATATTTT.

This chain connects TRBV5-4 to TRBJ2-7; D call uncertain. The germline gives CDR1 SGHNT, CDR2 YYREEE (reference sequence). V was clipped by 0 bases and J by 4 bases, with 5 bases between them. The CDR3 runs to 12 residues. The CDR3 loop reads CASSLDRYEQYF. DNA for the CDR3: TGTGCCAGCAGCTTGGACAGATACGAGCAGTACTTC.

CDR3 residues: CASNSPTSGEGSNYGYTF. The DNA of the CDR3 is TGCGCCAGCAACTCCCCCACCTCAGGGGAAGGGTCTAACTATGGCTACACCTTC. This chain joins TRBV10-2 and TRBJ1-2, with D possibly being TRBD1 (6 bases). Trimming stripped 7 bases from V and 0 bases from J, with 24 bases between. There are 18 residues in the CDR3. CDR1 and CDR2 from the germline V gene are WSHSY and SAAADI.